The 31 T cell receptor beta chains presented below share a single source sample, sequenced in a study of blood T cell repertoires in COVID-19 (TCRdb year 2020). Preparation of the library involved the immunoSEQ multiplex PCR assay. Not all clones reach the TCRdb copy of this immuneACCESS table, which keeps in-frame sequences only. Checked studies attribute under half of the gap to unresolved V genes and leave the rest unexplained. Here the sample has about 87,000 clones; less than 80% occur a single time. About 4.2% of the sample belongs to the ten largest clones. Sequenced material: peripheral blood. The source is a woman aged 50 to 60 with acute or convalescent COVID-19.

The rearrangement joins TRBV27 to TRBJ1-1; maybe TRBD1 (5 bases). This CDR3 contains 14 residues. Germline lookup yields CDR1 MNHEY and CDR2 SMNVEV (reference sequence). The germline V and J ends were trimmed by 5 bases and 0 bases, with 10 bases remaining between them. The CDR3 DNA reads as TGTGCCAGCAGTCAGACAGTTATGAACACTGAAGCTTTCTTT. Translated, it gives CASSQTVMNTEAFF.

This chain uses TRBV3-1 (or the pseudogene TRBV3-2) with TRBJ2-7; 7 bases fit TRBD2. This CDR3 is built from 16 residues. V lost 1 base, J lost 0 bases, and 6 bases stayed unmatched. Germline assignment: CDR1 LGHDT and CDR2 YNNKEL (reference sequence). The CDR3 spells CASSQVKTSLSYEQYF. The CDR3 coding sequence is TGTGCCAGCAGCCAAGTAAAGACTAGCCTCTCCTACGAGCAGTACTTC.

The V call is TRBV27, the J call TRBJ2-2, with TRBD1 matching 7 bases. The germline CDR1 and CDR2 sequences are MNHEY and SMNVEV (reference sequence). V trimming: 5 bases; J trimming: 1 base; junction bases outside the gene matches: 7. This CDR3 contains 16 residues. Written as DNA, the CDR3 is TGTGCCAGCAGTCTTTCCTACAGGGGGAACACCGGGGAGCTGTTTTTT. As protein: CASSLSYRGNTGELFF.

The chain has TRBV2 and TRBJ1-2, with TRBD1 matching over 7 bases. J lost 0 bases, V lost 2 bases, and 3 bases had no gene match. Germline assignment: CDR1 SNHLY and CDR2 FYNNEI. This CDR3 region has 15 residues. The CDR3 DNA reads TGTGCCAGCAGTGAATGGGGACAGCCTAACTATGGCTACACCTTC. Its protein is CASSEWGQPNYGYTF. Drawing the rest from reference TRBV2 and TRBJ1-2, the complete variable domain is EPEVTQTPSHQVTQMGQEVILRCVPISNHLYFYWYRQILGQKVEFLVSFYNNEISEKSEIFDDQFSVERPDGSNFTLKIRSTKLEDSAMYFCASSEWGQPNYGYTFGSGTRLTVV.

The chain is built from TRBV11-2 and TRBJ2-2, with TRBD2 matching over 7 bases. Trimming took 5 bases from V and 5 from J; bases not matched to a gene: 5. Looked up from germline, CDR1 is SGHAT and CDR2 is FQNNGV. There are 14 residues in the CDR3. The CDR3 nucleotides are TGTGCCAGCAGCCCCGGGAGGAAGACCGGGGAGCTGTTTTTT. Encoded protein: CASSPGRKTGELFF.

This chain uses TRBV6-4 with TRBJ1-2, with TRBD1 matching over 11 bases. CDR1 is MRHNA, CDR2 SNTAGT, per germline. The junction had 3 bases not matched to a gene; V was cut back by 4 bases and J by 8 bases. CDR3 length: 13 amino acids. CDR3 in DNA: TGTGCCAGCAGTGGGGACAGGGGGAGCGGCTACACCTTC. Protein: CASSGDRGSGYTF.

This clone appeared once. The chain links TRBV10-3 to TRBJ1-2, with TRBD1 matching 8 bases. Germline assignment: CDR1 ENHRY and CDR2 SYGVKD. Unmatched junction bases numbered 11, after V lost 6 bases and J lost 2 bases. The CDR3 length is 16 residues. The CDR3 here is CAIRLSGQVINYGYTF. The CDR3, as DNA: TGTGCCATCAGGCTATCGGGACAGGTGATAAACTATGGCTACACCTTC.

A few counts support this clone. The V and J genes are TRBV28 and TRBJ1-3; D unresolved. With 6 bases removed from V and 4 bases from J, the gap between germline ends came to 10 bases. The V gene's germline CDR1 is MDHEN and CDR2 SYDVKM. The CDR3 extends over 13 amino acids. In DNA, the CDR3 is TGTGCCAGCAGGTCGTCTTCGGGAAACACCATATATTTT. This translates into CASRSSSGNTIYF.

This chain connects TRBV11-2 to TRBJ2-3; TRBD2 matches at 9 bases. The trim removed 5 bases at V and 1 base at J, leaving 4 bases unmatched. CDR1 is SGHAT, CDR2 FQNNGV, per germline. CDR3 size: 15 residues. The CDR3 DNA is TGTGCCAGCAGCGCGTCTAGCGGGGGCACAGATACGCAGTATTTT. This codes for CASSASSGGTDTQYF.

This sequence joins TRBV6-2 or TRBV6-3 and TRBJ2-7; D is possibly TRBD2 (6 bases). The CDR3 is made up of 15 amino acids. The V end lost 5 bases, the J end lost 0 bases, and 14 bases lay between the germline ends. CDR1 and CDR2 from the germline V gene are MNHEY and SVGEGT. The CDR3 reads CASSTLPTSSYEQYF. The CDR3 nucleotides are TGTGCCAGCAGTACACTACCGACTAGCTCCTACGAGCAGTACTTC.

The V and J genes are TRBV6-5 and TRBJ1-6; 7 bases align to TRBD1. V lost 0 bases and J lost 7; bases outside the gene matches: 0. CDR1 and CDR2 from the germline V gene are MNHEY and SVGAGI. The CDR3 spans 14 residues. The CDR3 protein is CASSYSDRNSPLHF. The CDR3 DNA follows: TGTGCCAGCAGTTACTCGGACAGGAATTCACCCCTCCACTTT.

This clone was observed a handful of times. The J gene is TRBJ1-1, the V gene TRBV5-1; tentatively, D is TRBD1 (5 bases). Trimming stripped 3 bases from V and 1 base from J, with 13 bases between. CDR3 length: 15 amino acids. CDR1 SGHRS and CDR2 YFSETQ come from the germline V gene. The CDR3 loop reads CASSSQQAPNTEAFF. As DNA, the CDR3 is TGCGCCAGCAGCTCTCAACAGGCGCCGAACACTGAAGCTTTCTTT. The complete variable domain, with remaining parts taken from reference TRBV5-1 and TRBJ1-1, reads KAGVTQTPRYLIKTRGQQVTLSCSPISGHRSVSWYQQTPGQGLQFLFEYFSETQRNKGNFPGRFSGRQFSNSRSEMNVSTLELGDSALYLCASSSQQAPNTEAFFGQGTRLTVV.

This clone was detected only once. The J gene is TRBJ1-3, the V gene TRBV4-1, with D uncertain. CDR3 length equals 17 residues. V was clipped by 2 bases and J by 2 bases, with 16 bases between them. From germline, CDR1 is MGHRA and CDR2 YSYEKL. The CDR3 sequence is CASSQYPGEIPGNTIYF. The CDR3 DNA reads TGCGCCAGCAGCCAATACCCTGGGGAGATCCCTGGAAACACCATATATTTT.

The J gene is TRBJ1-5, the V gene TRBV3-1 (or the pseudogene TRBV3-2); TRBD1 matches at 7 bases. Germline CDR1 LGHDT, CDR2 YNNKEL (reference sequence). The CDR3 is 13 amino acids. V was clipped by 4 bases and J by 5 bases; unmatched bases: 2. The CDR3 region is CASSRDSYQPQHF. CDR3 nucleotide sequence: TGTGCCAGCAGCCGGGACAGCTATCAGCCCCAGCATTTT.

This clone was seen a handful of times. J is TRBJ1-1 and V is TRBV16; D is unresolved. Germline V lookup: CDR1 KGHSY, CDR2 FQNENV. This CDR3 has 13 amino acids. Trimming took 1 base from V and 8 from J, leaving 11 bases between them. Here the CDR3 reads CASSQFRGREAFF. The CDR3 DNA reads TGTGCCAGCAGCCAATTCCGTGGGAGAGAAGCTTTCTTT.

The chain links TRBV6-5 to TRBJ1-1; 7 bases map to TRBD1. CDR1 and CDR2 from the germline V gene are MNHEY and SVGAGI. The ends lost 4 bases at V and 6 bases at J; junction bases unmatched: 8. CDR3 length equals 14 residues. The CDR3 DNA reads TGTGCCAGCAGTTTCCTGACGGGGACAGCTGAAGCTTTCTTT. Protein: CASSFLTGTAEAFF.

In its sample, this clone was seen once. The chain has TRBV6-6 and TRBJ2-2; 8 bases line up with TRBD2. The CDR3 spans 15 residues. After removal of 6 bases from V and 6 bases from J, the junction contained 9 bases not matched to a gene. The germline V gene encodes CDR1 MNHNY and CDR2 SVGAGI (reference sequence). The CDR3 DNA follows: TGTGCCAGCAGCCCCGGGACTAGATCCCCCGGGGAGCTGTTTTTT. The encoded protein is CASSPGTRSPGELFF.

The rearrangement uses TRBV28 and TRBJ1-5; 8 nucleotides line up with TRBD1. From germline, CDR1 is MDHEN and CDR2 SYDVKM. With 4 bases clipped from V and 0 bases from J, the junction kept 11 bases outside the gene matches. The CDR3 totals 18 residues. CDR3 nucleotide sequence: TGTGCCAGCAGTTCCACGGGACAGGAGGAGACTAGCAATCAGCCCCAGCATTTT. Translated: CASSSTGQEETSNQPQHF. The full variable domain, with the rest looked up from reference TRBV28 and TRBJ1-5, is DVKVTQSSRYLVKRTGEKVFLECVQDMDHENMFWYRQDPGLGLRLIYFSYDVKMKEKGDIPEGYSVSREKKERFSLILESASTNQTSMYLCASSSTGQEETSNQPQHFGDGTRLSIL.

In this sample, this clone turned up once. The rearrangement joins TRBV4-1 to TRBJ2-1; the match to TRBD1 covers 7 bases. This CDR3 region has 14 residues. Looked up from germline, CDR1 is MGHRA and CDR2 is YSYEKL. J gave up 5 bases and V 3 bases, and 4 bases lay outside the gene matches. CDR3 in amino acids: CASSHRDSDNEQFF. CDR3 bases: TGCGCCAGCAGCCACCGGGACAGTGACAATGAGCAGTTCTTC.

The CDR3 DNA is TGCGCCAGCAGCCAAGAAGGGCAGGGAGGCAAGCAGTACTTC. Amino acid sequence: CASSQEGQGGKQYF. The rearrangement joins TRBV4-3 to TRBJ2-7, with TRBD2 as a possible D gene (6 bases). Germline CDR1 LGHNA, CDR2 YSLEER. V was pared by 0 bases and J by 8 bases, with 14 bases between. The CDR3 has 14 residues.

This sequence joins TRBV5-8 and TRBJ1-5, with D possibly TRBD1 on 6 matching bases. The V gene's germline CDR1 is SGHTS and CDR2 YDEGEE. The length of the CDR3 is 13 residues. Deletions cut 7 bases from V and 2 bases from J, with 10 bases between. The CDR3 DNA is TGTGCCAGCGGCCGGACAGGCAATCAGCCCCAGCATTTT. Amino acids: CASGRTGNQPQHF.

The chain is built from TRBV6-1 and TRBJ1-1; 7 bases agree with TRBD1. V shed 3 bases and J 2 bases; nucleotides not matched to a gene: 6. Germline assignment: CDR1 MNHNS and CDR2 SASEGT. The CDR3 spans 15 residues. CDR3 in DNA: TGTGCCAGCAGTGACCGCGGACAGGAAAACACTGAAGCTTTCTTT. Its protein is CASSDRGQENTEAFF.

The chain couples TRBV3-1 (or the pseudogene TRBV3-2) to TRBJ2-7; D is ambiguous. The germline V gene has CDR1 LGHDT and CDR2 YNNKEL (reference sequence). Trimming took 1 base from V and 3 from J, leaving 10 bases between them. The CDR3 is made up of 14 amino acids. CDR3 in amino acids: CASSQGVLLYEQYF. The CDR3, as DNA: TGTGCCAGCAGCCAAGGCGTCCTCCTCTACGAGCAGTACTTC.

The chain links TRBV4-3 to TRBJ2-5; TRBD2 aligns across 13 bases. Germline values: CDR1 LGHNA, CDR2 YSLEER. The V and J ends lost 0 bases and 4 bases, in that order; junction bases with no gene match: 8. CDR3 length equals 18 residues. The CDR3 coding sequence is TGCGCCAGCAGCCAAGATCCCACTAGCGGGGGGGTTTTAGAGACCCAGTACTTC. This encodes CASSQDPTSGGVLETQYF.

This chain joins TRBV2 and TRBJ1-4; the D gene is possibly TRBD1 (6 bases). Germline-derived CDR1 and CDR2 are SNHLY and FYNNEI. The CDR3 is made up of 11 amino acids. The germline V and J ends were trimmed by 7 bases and 14 bases, with 14 bases remaining between them. The CDR3 DNA follows: TGTGCCAGCACTACAGGGTCTAGGCTGTTTTTT. Its protein product is CASTTGSRLFF.

The rearrangement links TRBV4-2 to TRBJ1-2, with 8 nucleotides matching TRBD1. The CDR3 is 15 amino acids. Germline V CDR1 and CDR2: LGHNA, YNFKEQ. V was pared by 1 base and J by 6 bases, with 7 bases of the junction left unmatched. For the CDR3, the DNA is TGTGCCAGCAGCCAAGCCGCCGGACAGGGTGATGGCTACACCTTC. Amino acid sequence: CASSQAAGQGDGYTF.

The chain links TRBV9 to TRBJ2-1; TRBD2 matches 10 bases. V lost 1 base and J lost 3; bases outside the gene matches: 4. The CDR3 has 16 amino acids. CDR1 is SGDLS, CDR2 YYNGEE, per germline. CDR3 DNA sequence: TGTGCCAGCAGCGTAAGCGGGGGGGGCGTCTACAATGAGCAGTTCTTC. This sequence encodes CASSVSGGGVYNEQFF.

V gene TRBV7-9 combines with J gene TRBJ2-7, with 10 nucleotides matching TRBD1. There are 15 residues in the CDR3. With V trimmed by 3 bases and J by 3 bases, 5 bases remained unmatched. Germline CDR1 reads SEHNR; CDR2 reads FQNEAQ (reference sequence). This CDR3 is CASSFSGTGDYEQYF. For the CDR3, the DNA is TGTGCCAGCAGCTTCTCCGGGACAGGGGACTACGAGCAGTACTTC.

The rearrangement links TRBV28 to TRBJ2-5, with TRBD2 matching 9 bases. The trim removed 5 bases at V and 5 bases at J, leaving 15 bases unmatched. The CDR3 loop spans 17 amino acids. Germline values: CDR1 MDHEN, CDR2 SYDVKM. The CDR3 spells CASSTPRGGGAGETQYF. DNA of the CDR3: TGTGCCAGCAGTACCCCCCGCGGCGGGGGGGCCGGGGAGACCCAGTACTTC.

The chain couples TRBV6-1 to TRBJ2-7; D perhaps matches TRBD1 (5 bases). The germline V gene has CDR1 MNHNS and CDR2 SASEGT. This CDR3 contains 12 residues. Trimming took off 4 bases at V and 5 bases at J, with 9 bases between the two ends. Here the CDR3 DNA reads TGTGCCAGCAGTGTAGGGGCGCACGAGCAGTACTTC. Translating it yields CASSVGAHEQYF.

The gene calls are TRBV6-4 and TRBJ1-5; 8 bases align to TRBD1. The CDR3 is 16 residues long. Germline V gene lookup returns CDR1 MRHNA and CDR2 SNTAGT. The junction had 8 bases not matched to a gene; V was cut back by 6 bases and J by 1 base. In nucleotides, the CDR3 is TGTGCCAGCAGCCCAGGGACAGGAAAAAGCAATCAGCCCCAGCATTTT. It codes for CASSPGTGKSNQPQHF.